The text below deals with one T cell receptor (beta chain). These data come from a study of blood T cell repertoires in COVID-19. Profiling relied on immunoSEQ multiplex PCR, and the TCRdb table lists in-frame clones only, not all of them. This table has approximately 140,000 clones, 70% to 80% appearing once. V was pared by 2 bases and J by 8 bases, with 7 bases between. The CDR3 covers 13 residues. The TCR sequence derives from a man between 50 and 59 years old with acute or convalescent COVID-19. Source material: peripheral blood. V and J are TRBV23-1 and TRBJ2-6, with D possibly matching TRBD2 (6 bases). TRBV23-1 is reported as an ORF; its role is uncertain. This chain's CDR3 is CASSQRGTNVLTF. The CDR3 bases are TGCGCCAGCAGTCAACGGGGGACCAACGTCCTGACTTTC.